A selection of T cell receptor beta chains follows, all from one sample in a study of CD8 T cells in ankylosing spondylitis. TCRdb re-derived calls from the 5' RACE reads in MiXCR, one entry per CDR3 protein. The repertoire includes fewer than 500,000 distinct CDR3 sequences, roughly a quarter of them detected once, and 0.89% sits in the top ten. Sequenced input: blood, either unsorted or a sorted T cell fraction (not recorded which). Source of these receptors: a male donor with ankylosing spondylitis. Each CDR3 is given with its conserved first and last residue. The D gene is left open where the match is weak. Clone size is stated in some rows and not others, as once, few, many or a class when expanded.

J,V,size,D,DNA,CDR3
TRBJ1-2,TRBV12-3/TRBV12-4,few,TRBD1,TGTGCCAGCAGGCCTCGACAGGGTGGCGGCTACACCTTC,CASRPRQGGGYTF
TRBJ1-2,TRBV25-1,few,-,TGTGCCAGCAGTGAGATGGAGACAGCCTTCACCTATGGCTACACCTTC,CASSEMETAFTYGYTF
TRBJ2-2,TRBV6-2/TRBV6-3,few,-,TGTGCCAGCAGAAAAGGGGTGAACACCGGGGAGCTGTTTTTT,CASRKGVNTGELFF
TRBJ1-2,TRBV20-1,-,-,TGCAGTGCTAACCAGGAGTATGGCTACACCTTC,CSANQEYGYTF
TRBJ1-5,TRBV20-1,-,-,TGCAGTGCTAGCTCCACCAATCAGCCCCAGCATTTT,CSASSTNQPQHF
TRBJ2-4,TRBV20-1,-,TRBD2,TGCAGTGCACCGACTAGCGGGAGGGCCGCCATTCAGTACTTC,CSAPTSGRAAIQYF
TRBJ2-3,TRBV18,-,-,TGTGCCAGCAGCCCTCCCCCGAGCACAGATACGCAGTATTTT,CASSPPPSTDTQYF
TRBJ1-1,TRBV29-1,-,-,TGCAGCGTTGAAAGGGGAATCACTGAAGCTTTCTTT,CSVERGITEAFF
TRBJ1-1,TRBV30,once,-,TGTGCCTGGACAAGATCCACTGAAGCTTTCTTT,CAWTRSTEAFF
TRBJ2-2,TRBV24-1,-,TRBD1,TGTGCCACCAGTGATTTCGGGACAGCGTACACCGGGGAGCTGTTTTTT,CATSDFGTAYTGELFF
TRBJ2-3,TRBV7-9,-,-,TGTGCCAGCAGCTTAGAAGGGGGGAGGACAGATACGCAGTATTTT,CASSLEGGRTDTQYF
TRBJ1-2,TRBV7-2,-,TRBD1,TGTGCCAGCAGCTTACTGGCTGCGGCACAGGGGGCTTCTGGCTACACCTTC,CASSLLAAAQGASGYTF
TRBJ1-1,TRBV3-1,-,-,TGTGCCAGCAGACAAGTAGGGGTGAACACTGAAGCTTTCTTT,CASRQVGVNTEAFF
TRBJ2-2,TRBV25-1,-,TRBD1,TGTGCCAGTCGTGGAGACGGGACAGGGGCCGACGGGGAGCTGTTTTTT,CASRGDGTGADGELFF
TRBJ1-1,TRBV15,-,-,TGTGCCACCAGCAGACCAGTTGGGGGCACTGAAGCTTTCTTT,CATSRPVGGTEAFF
TRBJ1-1,TRBV11-3,-,-,TGTGCCAGCAGCCCGGGAGTGGGCCGGATGAACACTGAAGCTTTCTTT,CASSPGVGRMNTEAFF
TRBJ2-1,TRBV7-2,few,-,TGTGCCAGCAGCTTATCGGGCGGGAACTACAATGAGCAGTTCTTC,CASSLSGGNYNEQFF
TRBJ1-3,TRBV6-1,-,-,TGTGCCAGCAGTCGGACCTCCAACTCTGGAAACACCATATATTTT,CASSRTSNSGNTIYF
TRBJ2-5,TRBV7-2,few,-,TGTGCCAGCAGCTTAGTACTAGCTGAAGTGCCCCAGTACTTC,CASSLVLAEVPQYF
TRBJ2-5,TRBV6-5,-,-,TGTGCCAGCAGTTGGGGTAGGCGGGCAGAGACCCAGTACTTC,CASSWGRRAETQYF
TRBJ2-1,TRBV27,few,-,TGTGCCAGCAGTTCTCCTAGCCATGAGCAGTTCTTC,CASSSPSHEQFF
TRBJ2-1,TRBV9,once,TRBD2,TGTGCCAGCAGCGTAGAGGCGGGAGCGTTCAATGAGCAGTTCTTC,CASSVEAGAFNEQFF
TRBJ2-1,TRBV28,-,-,TGTGCCAGCAGTTTATTGGCGGTTTCCTACAATGAGCAGTTCTTC,CASSLLAVSYNEQFF
TRBJ2-1,TRBV21-1,few,-,TGTGCCAGCAGCAAAAGGGCAGGGGGGATGAATGAGCAGTTCTTC,CASSKRAGGMNEQFF